Each of the 12 T cell receptor beta chains below was sequenced from the same sample in a study of T-cell reconstitution after alpha-beta-depleted transplantation in children. TCRbeta library preparation incorporated unique molecular identifiers. One entry per CDR3 protein results from TCRdb running MiXCR on the PCR reads. The table lists roughly 300,000 distinct CDR3 sequences, 9.5% to 10% of them singletons. Sequenced here: PBMCs from the stem cell graft donor, sampled from the stem cell graft. These receptors were collected from a human donor who donated a stem cell graft to a child with SCID.

This clonotype was found many times. The J gene is TRBJ1-5, the V gene TRBV5-6; 7 nucleotides agree with TRBD1. V lost 4 bases and J lost 5; bases outside the gene matches: 3. The CDR3 totals 13 residues. Germline lookup yields CDR1 SGHDT and CDR2 YYEEEE. CDR3 region: CASSRGQYQPQHF. The CDR3 DNA reads TGTGCCAGCAGCCGGGGACAGTATCAGCCCCAGCATTTT. Looking up the rest from reference TRBV5-6 and TRBJ1-5 gives the full variable domain: DAGVTQSPTHLIKTRGQQVTLRCSPKSGHDTVSWYQQALGQGPQFIFQYYEEEERQRGNFPDRFSGHQFPNYSSELNVNALLLGDSALYLCASSRGQYQPQHFGDGTRLSIL.

J is TRBJ2-7 and V is TRBV5-1; possibly TRBD2 for D (6 bases). V dropped 0 bases and J dropped 6 bases, with 19 bases sitting between them. This CDR3 is built from 16 residues. CDR1 and CDR2 (germline): SGHRS, YFSETQ. The CDR3 here is CASSLDPGLGNREQYF. The CDR3 nucleotides read TGCGCCAGCAGCTTGGACCCGGGACTCGGAAACCGCGAGCAGTACTTC.

The sample holds many counts of this clonotype. This sequence joins TRBV6-1 and TRBJ1-2; D is ambiguous. The CDR3 runs 12 residues. Trimming shortened V by 4 bases and J by 4 bases, and 7 bases separated the two germline ends. Germline V gene sequence: CDR1 MNHNS, CDR2 SASEGT. The CDR3 region has the DNA TGTGCCAGCAGTGCTAACAGCTATGGCTACACCTTC. Encoded protein: CASSANSYGYTF.

The sample holds a few counts of this clonotype. The rearrangement joins TRBV7-9 to TRBJ2-7; possible D gene TRBD2, 6 bases. The CDR3 loop spans 16 amino acids. Trimming pared 1 base from V and 3 bases from J, leaving 16 bases between. Germline V gene sequence: CDR1 SEHNR, CDR2 FQNEAQ (reference sequence). This CDR3 reads CASSLGSDGRYYEQYF. CDR3 nucleotide sequence: TGTGCCAGCAGCTTAGGTTCGGACGGGAGATACTACGAGCAGTACTTC.

This clonotype was observed a handful of times. Since a much larger clone is just one base distant, this may be a read error. The chain links TRBV11-2 to TRBJ2-3; 12 nucleotides match TRBD1. CDR3 length: 14 residues. Per the germline V gene, CDR1 is SGHAT and CDR2 is FQNNGV. J was trimmed by 5 bases and V by 7 bases; bases with no gene match: 4. In DNA form, the CDR3 reads TGTGCCAGCACCCGGGACAGGGGGCAAGATACGCAGTATTTT. Amino acids: CASTRDRGQDTQYF.

About this clonotype: One end of the junction does not line up with germline, which may come from a read error. The genes are TRBV12-3 or TRBV12-4 and TRBJ2-7, with 7 bases that match TRBD2. There are 11 residues in the CDR3. The CDR3 reads CASSFGLVSSF. The CDR3 coding sequence is TGTGCCAGCAGTTTTGGACTAGTATCCTCCTTC.

This clonotype was seen only a few times. The chain has TRBV6-1 and TRBJ1-1; 9 nucleotides align to TRBD1. The junction had 6 bases not matched to a gene; V was cut back by 5 bases and J by 5 bases. Per the germline V gene, CDR1 is MNHNS and CDR2 is SASEGT. The CDR3 consists of 14 residues. CDR3 sequence reads: CASSPGTGMTEAFF. Here the CDR3 DNA reads TGTGCCAGCAGTCCCGGGACAGGGATGACTGAAGCTTTCTTT.

This chain connects TRBV11-2 to TRBJ1-5; tentative D call: TRBD1 (5 bases). This CDR3 is 14 amino acids long. The germline gives CDR1 SGHAT, CDR2 FQNNGV. V was shortened by 5 bases and J by 8 bases, with 16 bases between the two germline ends. The chain's CDR3 is CASSRPGRTEPQHF. Written as DNA, the CDR3 is TGTGCCAGCAGCCGACCAGGGCGGACGGAGCCCCAGCATTTT.

The V gene is TRBV6-2 or TRBV6-3, the J gene TRBJ2-1; unclear D gene. In germline, CDR1 is MNHEY, CDR2 SVGEGT. The CDR3 is 15 amino acids. Trimming removed 8 bases at V and 0 bases at J, with 14 bases between. CDR3 sequence: CASGPLESSYNEQFF. CDR3 bases: TGTGCCAGCGGCCCTCTCGAAAGCTCCTACAATGAGCAGTTCTTC.

This clonotype was found a few times. The rearrangement uses TRBV11-2 and TRBJ1-1; D might be TRBD1 (6 bases). Germline V gene lookup returns CDR1 SGHAT and CDR2 FQNNGV. This CDR3 has 14 amino acids. Trimming took 6 bases from V and 1 from J, leaving 12 bases between them. The CDR3: CASRTQGRNTEAFF. DNA of the CDR3: TGTGCCAGCAGGACGCAGGGGAGGAACACTGAAGCTTTCTTT.

This sequence joins TRBV5-4 and TRBJ2-2; 7 bases map to TRBD2. There are 14 residues in the CDR3. The V gene end was trimmed by 5 bases and the J gene end by 3 bases; junction bases not matched to a gene: 4. Germline CDR1 and CDR2: SGHNT and YYREEE (reference sequence). The CDR3 reads CASRRLADTGELFF. CDR3 nucleotide sequence: TGTGCCAGCAGGAGACTAGCTGACACCGGGGAGCTGTTTTTT.

This clonotype was picked up a small number of times. The chain uses TRBV6-2 or TRBV6-3 and TRBJ2-6; 7 nucleotides agree with TRBD1. The V gene end was trimmed by 6 bases and the J gene end by 0 bases; junction bases not matched to a gene: 5. The germline V gene encodes CDR1 MNHEY and CDR2 SVGEGT. This CDR3 is built from 16 residues. CDR3 in amino acids: CASSLGQRSGANVLTF. The CDR3 coding sequence is TGTGCCAGCAGCTTGGGACAGCGCTCTGGGGCCAACGTCCTGACTTTC.